Sequencing of this TCR beta chain was carried out in a study of cytomegalovirus exposure and HLA in healthy donors. Broader study findings: Within the data, a cluster of highly shared sequence variants was likely a sequencing artifact. Later examination showed HLA-associated TCR beta chains had greater clonal expansion than equally common others. Common viral pathogens seemed, in a later analysis, to connect with several of the most significant clusters. Being indistinguishable, some V segments were excluded, TRBV6-2 and TRBV6-3 among them.

Concerning this clone itself: What it recognizes is unknown.

PCR was performed using 60 Vbeta and 13 Jbeta primers. This table comes from immunoSEQ multiplex PCR, and its TCRdb copy is limited to in-frame clones, with some not included. The data contain under 200,000 clones, roughly 74% of them singletons. Germline assignment: CDR1 SGHRS and CDR2 YFSETQ. The CDR3 contains 15 residues. The V and J ends lost 4 bases and 0 bases respectively, with 11 bases between them. Sequenced: PBMCs. V and J are TRBV5-1 and TRBJ2-1, with D possibly TRBD2 on 5 matching bases. This sequence was found in a male donor in good health and CMV-seronegative. In nucleotides, the CDR3 is TGCGCCAGCAGCACCGTGGGGAGCTCCTACAATGAGCAGTTCTTC. Protein: CASSTVGSSYNEQFF.